This T cell receptor beta chain was sequenced in a study of blood T cell repertoires in COVID-19. The germline V gene encodes CDR1 LGHDT and CDR2 YNNKEL (reference sequence). The CDR3 totals 14 residues. V was clipped by 5 bases and J by 4 bases, with 14 bases between them. Seattle enrolled patients during active infection and tracked them longitudinally. Per the original data handling: By means of reference gene primer amplification, nucleated cell counts were estimated. Assay used: immunoSEQ multiplex PCR; TCRdb lists only in-frame clones, some missing. V and J calls and clone size come straight from that table; D and trimming were deduced from the DNA. The sample has 430,000 or so clones, roughly 90% seen once.

The sequenced sample consisted of peripheral blood. The V call is TRBV3-1 (or the pseudogene TRBV3-2), the J call TRBJ1-1, with D unclear. The TCR sequence derives from a man younger than 30 with COVID-19, enrolled during active disease. The CDR3 loop is CASSTRLRSTEAFF. The CDR3 DNA follows: TGTGCCAGCAGCACCCGACTCAGATCCACTGAAGCTTTCTTT.